This entry lists 18 T cell receptor beta chains sequenced from one sample in a study of cytomegalovirus exposure and HLA in healthy donors. PCR primers comprised 60 Vbeta and 13 Jbeta primers. The table came from immunoSEQ multiplex PCR; TCRdb's copy has only in-frame clones and leaves some out. The repertoire includes 150,000 to 180,000 clones, around 80% of them detected once, and approximately 5.6% sits in the top ten. Sequencing was performed on PBMCs. The source of these receptors is a woman in her 40s in good health and CMV-seropositive.

This clone was observed once. Other DNA sequences from this sample encode an identical CDR3 as well. This chain joins TRBV9 and TRBJ2-5, with 7 nucleotides matching TRBD2. Losses at the gene ends were 0 bases for V and 2 bases for J; bases not matched to a gene: 4. CDR1 SGDLS and CDR2 YYNGEE come from the germline V gene. This CDR3 has 15 residues. The CDR3 protein is CASSVAGGTQETQYF. The CDR3 DNA sequence: TGTGCCAGCAGCGTAGCGGGGGGAACTCAAGAGACCCAGTACTTC.

The chain recombines TRBV7-2 with TRBJ1-2; the D gene is possibly TRBD1 (6 bases). Germline V gives CDR1 SGHTA, CDR2 FQGNSA. V shed 5 bases and J shed 2 bases, with 15 bases lying between them. CDR3 length equals 15 residues. CDR3 in amino acids: CASSRFYTGNYGYTF. CDR3 coding DNA: TGTGCCAGCAGCCGATTTTACACAGGGAACTATGGCTACACCTTC. Full variable domain (rest looked up from reference TRBV7-2 and TRBJ1-2): GAGVSQSPSNKVTEKGKDVELRCDPISGHTALYWYRQSLGQGLEFLIYFQGNSAPDKSGLPSDRFSAERTGGSVSTLTIQRTQQEDSAVYLCASSRFYTGNYGYTFGSGTRLTVV.

The rearrangement joins TRBV5-1 to TRBJ2-5, with 9 bases identical to TRBD2. The CDR3 length is 16 residues. Unmatched junction bases numbered 5, after V lost 0 bases and J lost 2 bases. Looked up from germline, CDR1 is SGHRS and CDR2 is YFSETQ. Here the CDR3 reads CASSLVGSGGQETQYF. The CDR3 nucleotides are TGCGCCAGCAGCTTGGTGGGTAGCGGGGGACAAGAGACCCAGTACTTC.

J is TRBJ2-1 and V is TRBV6-1; 10 nucleotides align to TRBD1. Germline V gives CDR1 MNHNS, CDR2 SASEGT. This CDR3 has 15 amino acids. Trimming at V came to 2 bases and at J to 6 bases, leaving 4 bases not matched to a gene. The CDR3 DNA reads as TGTGCCAGCAGTGAACGGGGACAGGGGTCCAATGAGCAGTTCTTC. Protein sequence: CASSERGQGSNEQFF.

The chain has TRBV9 and TRBJ2-7, with D hard to call. Trimming removed 0 bases at V and 0 bases at J, with 10 bases between. Germline V CDR1 and CDR2: SGDLS, YYNGEE. This CDR3 is built from 15 residues. CDR3 residues: CASSVDPGSSYEQYF. The CDR3 coding sequence is TGTGCCAGCAGCGTAGACCCAGGCAGCTCCTACGAGCAGTACTTC.

This clone showed up just a few times. CDR3 coding DNA: TGTGCCAGCAGCAGGGACAGCTCGAAAGAAAACACCATATATTTT. Translation: CASSRDSSKENTIYF. The V and J genes are TRBV5-4 and TRBJ1-3, with 7 bases fitting TRBD1. The CDR3 extends over 15 amino acids. The junction had 10 bases not matched to a gene; V was cut back by 4 bases and J by 6 bases. CDR1 and CDR2 (germline): SGHNT, YYREEE (reference sequence).

The table lists this clone with a count of one. The chain combines TRBV7-2 with TRBJ2-5; perhaps TRBD2 as D (7 bases). The germline CDR1 and CDR2 sequences are SGHTA and FQGNSA. This CDR3 contains 16 residues. The V and J ends lost 1 base and 7 bases respectively, with 19 bases between them. In DNA, the CDR3 is TGTGCCAGCAGCTTAGAGGGGGTCACCCCGGGGGGGACCCAGTACTTC. This gives the protein CASSLEGVTPGGTQYF. Drawing the rest from reference TRBV7-2 and TRBJ2-5, the complete variable domain is GAGVSQSPSNKVTEKGKDVELRCDPISGHTALYWYRQSLGQGLEFLIYFQGNSAPDKSGLPSDRFSAERTGGSVSTLTIQRTQQEDSAVYLCASSLEGVTPGGTQYFGPGTRLLVL.

The chain links TRBV7-8 to TRBJ2-1; tentatively, D is TRBD2 (5 bases). The germline V gene encodes CDR1 SGHVS and CDR2 FQNEAQ. V was clipped by 1 base and J by 2 bases, with 12 bases between them. The CDR3 is made up of 16 amino acids. The CDR3 nucleotides read TGTGCCAGCAGCTTAGTACCGGGAATCGCCTACAATGAGCAGTTCTTC. It is translated as CASSLVPGIAYNEQFF.

This sequence joins TRBV23-1 and TRBJ2-4; possibly TRBD2 for D (7 bases). TRBV23-1 is noted as an ORF with a role that remains uncertain. CDR3 length: 19 residues. Trimming pared 1 base from V and 2 bases from J, leaving 21 bases between. As DNA, the CDR3 is TGCGCCAGCAGTCAATACAGGGAGGGCCCGAAGCCGTCCAAAAACATTCAGTACTTC. Amino acid sequence: CASSQYREGPKPSKNIQYF.

The V and J genes are TRBV2 and TRBJ1-3, with D perhaps TRBD1 (5 bases). V lost 7 bases and J lost 2, with 12 bases in between. The CDR3 contains 14 residues. Germline CDR1 is SNHLY and CDR2 is FYNNEI. CDR3 amino acids: CASKPGVAGNTIYF. DNA of the CDR3: TGTGCCAGCAAACCGGGGGTAGCTGGAAACACCATATATTTT. The full variable domain, rest sourced from reference TRBV2 and TRBJ1-3, is EPEVTQTPSHQVTQMGQEVILRCVPISNHLYFYWYRQILGQKVEFLVSFYNNEISEKSEIFDDQFSVERPDGSNFTLKIRSTKLEDSAMYFCASKPGVAGNTIYFGEGSWLTVV.

CDR3 region: CASSLDRDIVGEQFF. CDR3 DNA: TGCGCCAGCAGCTTGGACAGGGACATTGTTGGTGAGCAGTTCTTC. The V call is TRBV5-1, the J call TRBJ2-1; possible D gene TRBD1, 6 bases. The germline V and J ends were trimmed by 0 bases and 9 bases, with 16 bases remaining between them. The V gene's germline CDR1 is SGHRS and CDR2 YFSETQ. The CDR3 length is 15 residues.

V usage is TRBV6-5 and J usage is TRBJ1-1; the D gene is possibly TRBD1 (5 bases). This CDR3 has 15 amino acids. With 4 bases removed from V and 3 bases from J, the gap between germline ends came to 15 bases. Germline V gene lookup returns CDR1 MNHEY and CDR2 SVGAGI. The CDR3 spells CASSLGPREDTEAFF. In DNA, the CDR3 is TGTGCCAGCAGTTTGGGACCGCGGGAGGACACTGAAGCTTTCTTT.

The CDR3 region is CASSQGQGFPNYGYTF. CDR3 sequence (DNA): TGTGCCAGCAGCCAGGGACAGGGTTTCCCTAACTATGGCTACACCTTC. This chain joins TRBV5-4 and TRBJ1-2; 9 bases fit TRBD1. The CDR3 spans 16 residues. The trim removed 4 bases at V and 0 bases at J, leaving 7 bases unmatched. Per the germline V gene, CDR1 is SGHNT and CDR2 is YYREEE (reference sequence).

The gene calls are TRBV19 and TRBJ1-2; D unresolved. CDR3 length: 13 amino acids. The germline gives CDR1 LNHDA, CDR2 SQIVND (reference sequence). Trimming took 3 bases from V and 0 from J, leaving 5 bases between them. CDR3 residues: CASSISANYGYTF. DNA of the CDR3: TGTGCCAGTAGTATCAGCGCTAACTATGGCTACACCTTC.

J is TRBJ2-3 and V is TRBV19; 8 nucleotides line up with TRBD1. The CDR3 contains 15 residues. Looked up from germline, CDR1 is LNHDA and CDR2 is SQIVND (reference sequence). V dropped 7 bases and J dropped 5; count of bases not matched to a gene: 11. CDR3 DNA sequence: TGTGCCAGTAATAAAAGACAGGGGATAGTAGATACGCAGTATTTT. This gives the protein CASNKRQGIVDTQYF.

The chain has TRBV28 and TRBJ2-5; D remains unclear. Germline values: CDR1 MDHEN, CDR2 SYDVKM. Trimming took off 3 bases at V and 4 bases at J, with 9 bases between the two ends. The CDR3 length is 13 residues. This chain's CDR3 is CASSFPGLETQYF. For the CDR3, the DNA is TGTGCCAGCAGTTTCCCGGGTCTAGAGACCCAGTACTTC.

The CDR3 bases are TGTGCCAGCACGATTCGCAGACTAGCGGGAGCAGATACGCAGTATTTT. Translated, it gives CASTIRRLAGADTQYF. The rearrangement joins TRBV2 to TRBJ2-3; TRBD2 matches 12 bases. The germline V gene has CDR1 SNHLY and CDR2 FYNNEI. This CDR3 spans 16 amino acids. V gave up 7 bases and J gave up 4 bases; unmatched junction bases: 9.

This clone showed up just a few times. The rearrangement links TRBV15 to TRBJ2-7; D unresolved. Germline CDR1 reads LNHNV; CDR2 reads YYDKDF (reference sequence). CDR3 length equals 15 residues. V shed 0 bases and J shed 6 bases, with 15 bases lying between them. The CDR3 protein is CATSRDPNGATEQYF. The CDR3, as DNA: TGTGCCACCAGCAGAGATCCTAACGGAGCCACCGAGCAGTACTTC.